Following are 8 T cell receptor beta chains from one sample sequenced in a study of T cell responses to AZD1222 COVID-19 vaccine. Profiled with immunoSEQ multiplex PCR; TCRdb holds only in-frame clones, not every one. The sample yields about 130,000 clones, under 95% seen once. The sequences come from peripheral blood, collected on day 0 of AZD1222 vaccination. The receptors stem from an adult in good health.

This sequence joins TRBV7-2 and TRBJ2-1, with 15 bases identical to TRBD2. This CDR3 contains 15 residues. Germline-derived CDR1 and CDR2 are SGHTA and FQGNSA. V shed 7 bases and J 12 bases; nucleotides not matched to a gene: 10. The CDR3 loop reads CASTSTPGLAGGQFF. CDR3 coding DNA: TGTGCCAGCACCTCAACCCCGGGACTAGCGGGGGGGCAGTTCTTC.

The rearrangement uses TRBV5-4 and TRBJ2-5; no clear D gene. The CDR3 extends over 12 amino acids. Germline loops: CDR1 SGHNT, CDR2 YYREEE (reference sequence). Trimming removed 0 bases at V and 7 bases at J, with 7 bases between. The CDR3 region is CASSLEVGTQYF. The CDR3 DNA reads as TGTGCCAGCAGCTTGGAAGTGGGGACCCAGTACTTC.

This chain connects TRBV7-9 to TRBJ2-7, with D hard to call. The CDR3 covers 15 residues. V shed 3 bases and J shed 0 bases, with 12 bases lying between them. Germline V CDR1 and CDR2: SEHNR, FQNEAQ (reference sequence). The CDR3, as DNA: TGTGCCAGCAGCTTTGGACCGTTCAGCTCCTACGAGCAGTACTTC. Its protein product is CASSFGPFSSYEQYF.

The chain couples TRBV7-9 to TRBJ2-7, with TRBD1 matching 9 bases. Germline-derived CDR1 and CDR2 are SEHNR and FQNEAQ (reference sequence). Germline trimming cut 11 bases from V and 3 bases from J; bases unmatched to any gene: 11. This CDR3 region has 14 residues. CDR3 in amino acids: CASQAGTGIYEQYF. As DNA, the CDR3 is TGTGCCTCCCAGGCCGGGACAGGGATCTACGAGCAGTACTTC.

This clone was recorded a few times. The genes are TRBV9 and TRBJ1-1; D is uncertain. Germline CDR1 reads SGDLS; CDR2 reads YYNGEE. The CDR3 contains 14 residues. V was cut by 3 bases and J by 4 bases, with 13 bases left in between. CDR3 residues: CASSGEVGGTEAFF. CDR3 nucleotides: TGTGCCAGCAGCGGGGAGGTAGGCGGCACTGAAGCTTTCTTT.

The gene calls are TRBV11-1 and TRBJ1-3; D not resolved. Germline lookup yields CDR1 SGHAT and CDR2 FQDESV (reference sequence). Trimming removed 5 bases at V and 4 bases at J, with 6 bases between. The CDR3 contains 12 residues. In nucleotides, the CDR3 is TGTGCCAGCAGCATCGCGGGAAACACCATATATTTT. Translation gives CASSIAGNTIYF.

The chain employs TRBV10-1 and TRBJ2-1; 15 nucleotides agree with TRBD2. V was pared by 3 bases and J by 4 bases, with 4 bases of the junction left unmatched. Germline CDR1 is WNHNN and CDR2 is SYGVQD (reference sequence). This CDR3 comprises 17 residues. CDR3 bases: TGCGCCAGCAGTGACTGGACTAGCGGGGGGGGATACAATGAGCAGTTCTTC. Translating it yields CASSDWTSGGGYNEQFF.

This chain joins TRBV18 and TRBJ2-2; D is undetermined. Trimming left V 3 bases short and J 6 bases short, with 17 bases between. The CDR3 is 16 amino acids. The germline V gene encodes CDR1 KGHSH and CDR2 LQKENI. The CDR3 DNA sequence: TGTGCCAGCTCACCTGGCTTTGACGTGAGAGCCGGGGAGCTGTTTTTT. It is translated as CASSPGFDVRAGELFF.